This passage covers 19 T cell receptor beta chains from one sample sequenced in a study of monozygotic twins with inflammatory bowel disease. With the 5' RACE reads reprocessed, TCRdb shows one record per CDR3 protein and no DNA. The sample includes around 380,000 distinct CDR3 sequences. Material: blood. These receptors were collected from a human donor with ulcerative colitis or Crohn's disease, or a healthy co-twin of an affected twin (not recorded which).

CDR3 residues: CASSQGTEYSNQPQHF. The chain combines TRBV4-1 with TRBJ1-5; lacking DNA, the TRBD1 call made by TCRdb goes unchecked. The CDR3 covers 16 residues. The V gene's germline CDR1 is MGHRA and CDR2 YSYEKL.

The CDR3 loop is CASSLGGGQETQYF. The genes are TRBV12-3 or TRBV12-4 and TRBJ2-5; TCRdb proposes TRBD2, but this gene call is untestable without DNA. The CDR3 runs 14 residues.

CDR3 sequence reads: CASSATTEDTGELFF. J is TRBJ2-2 and V is TRBV5-5; as DNA is missing, the TRBD1 call by TCRdb cannot be tested. The germline V gene encodes CDR1 SGHKS and CDR2 YYEKEE (reference sequence). This CDR3 spans 15 amino acids.

The chain carries TRBV13 and TRBJ2-3; as DNA is missing, the TRBD2 call by TCRdb cannot be tested. Germline values: CDR1 PRHDT, CDR2 FYEKMQ (reference sequence). The CDR3 length is 13 residues. The CDR3 sequence is CSSFTRGGDTQYF.

The rearrangement uses TRBV2 and TRBJ2-7; TCRdb calls TRBD2, which cannot be checked without DNA. This CDR3 has 14 amino acids. The germline V gene has CDR1 SNHLY and CDR2 FYNNEI. The CDR3 reads CASNLAGGTHEQYF.

The chain's CDR3 is CASSLVFRDRVLKNIQYF. The rearrangement joins TRBV5-5 to TRBJ2-4; with no DNA, the TCRdb D assignment of TRBD1 cannot be verified. CDR1 SGHKS and CDR2 YYEKEE come from the germline V gene (reference sequence). The length of the CDR3 is 18 residues.

The chain is built from TRBV10-3 and TRBJ2-7. The CDR3 has 12 residues. Looked up from germline, CDR1 is ENHRY and CDR2 is SYGVKD. The CDR3 here is CATGFATYEQYF.

The chain combines TRBV12-3 or TRBV12-4 with TRBJ1-1; TCRdb picks TRBD1, but there is no DNA to check that call. The CDR3 length is 14 residues. CDR3 protein: CASILPGQNTEAFF.

This chain links TRBV10-1 with TRBJ2-7. Per the germline V gene, CDR1 is WNHNN and CDR2 is SYGVQD (reference sequence). CDR3 length: 12 residues. The CDR3 loop is CASSESRYEQYF.

V is TRBV5-4 and J is TRBJ2-1; the D call from TCRdb, TRBD1, cannot be confirmed without DNA. Per the germline V gene, CDR1 is SGHNT and CDR2 is YYREEE (reference sequence). The CDR3 is made up of 14 amino acids. CDR3 residues: CASSLAGDSYEQFF.

The J gene is TRBJ1-1, the V gene TRBV6-6; absent DNA, TCRdb's TRBD1 call cannot be checked. The CDR3 loop spans 13 amino acids. CDR1 and CDR2 from the germline V gene are MNHNY and SVGAGI (reference sequence). CDR3 protein: CASHTGESMEAFF.

V is TRBV27 and J is TRBJ2-1; TCRdb designates TRBD1, a call that cannot be tested without DNA. The CDR3 totals 15 residues. Germline values: CDR1 MNHEY, CDR2 SMNVEV (reference sequence). The CDR3 is CASSLYGQGANEQFF.

The genes are TRBV19 and TRBJ2-7; TCRdb returns TRBD1, unconfirmable since there is no DNA. Germline values: CDR1 LNHDA, CDR2 SQIVND (reference sequence). The CDR3 sequence is 14 residues long. This CDR3 reads CASSPTGNIYEQYF.

This chain uses TRBV5-1 with TRBJ1-5; TCRdb's D call, TRBD1, is unchecked because there is no DNA. Germline lookup yields CDR1 SGHRS and CDR2 YFSETQ. The CDR3 extends over 16 amino acids. CDR3 protein: CASSLGGQDSNQPQHF.

This sequence joins TRBV25-1 and TRBJ2-1. Germline CDR1 and CDR2: MGHDK and SYGVNS. The CDR3 sequence is 12 residues long. This CDR3 reads CASSDLGHEQFF. Combining the CDR3 with reference TRBV25-1 and TRBJ2-1 gives the whole variable domain EADIYQTPRYLVIGTGKKITLECSQTMGHDKMYWYQQDPGMELHLIHYSYGVNSTEKGDLSSESTVSRIRTEHFPLTLESARPSHTSQYLCASSDLGHEQFFGPGTRLTVL.

The V and J genes are TRBV27 and TRBJ2-7; without DNA, the TCRdb call of TRBD2 cannot be checked. CDR3 size: 14 residues. The germline V gene has CDR1 MNHEY and CDR2 SMNVEV (reference sequence). CDR3 in amino acids: CASSLRGPGYEQYF.

The chain recombines TRBV6-4 with TRBJ2-3; TCRdb's assignment of TRBD1 cannot be checked, as there is no DNA. This CDR3 spans 15 amino acids. Germline V lookup: CDR1 MRHNA, CDR2 SNTAGT. Here the CDR3 reads CASSPQGVATDTQYF.

V usage is TRBV3-1 and J usage is TRBJ2-5; TCRdb's assignment of TRBD2 cannot be checked, as there is no DNA. CDR1 and CDR2 (germline): LGHDT, YNNKEL (reference sequence). The CDR3 spans 13 residues. The CDR3 protein is CASSHGRGETQYF.

V usage is TRBV20-1 and J usage is TRBJ2-7. CDR1 is DFQATT and CDR2 is SNEGSKA in the germline V gene (reference sequence). CDR3 size: 13 residues. The CDR3 sequence is CSHPAPNGYEQYF.